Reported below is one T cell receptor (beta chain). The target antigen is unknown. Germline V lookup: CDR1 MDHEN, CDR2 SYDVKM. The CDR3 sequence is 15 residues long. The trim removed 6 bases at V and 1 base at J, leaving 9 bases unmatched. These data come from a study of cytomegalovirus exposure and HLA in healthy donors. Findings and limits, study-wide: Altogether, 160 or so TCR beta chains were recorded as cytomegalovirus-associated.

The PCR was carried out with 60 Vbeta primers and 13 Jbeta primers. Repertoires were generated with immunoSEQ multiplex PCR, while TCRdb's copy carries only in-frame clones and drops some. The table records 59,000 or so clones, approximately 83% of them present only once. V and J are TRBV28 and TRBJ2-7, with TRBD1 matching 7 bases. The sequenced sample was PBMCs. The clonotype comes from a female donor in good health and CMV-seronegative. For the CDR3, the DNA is TGTGCCAGCAGCAGGAGTGGGACAGAGTCCTACGAGCAGTACTTC. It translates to CASSRSGTESYEQYF.